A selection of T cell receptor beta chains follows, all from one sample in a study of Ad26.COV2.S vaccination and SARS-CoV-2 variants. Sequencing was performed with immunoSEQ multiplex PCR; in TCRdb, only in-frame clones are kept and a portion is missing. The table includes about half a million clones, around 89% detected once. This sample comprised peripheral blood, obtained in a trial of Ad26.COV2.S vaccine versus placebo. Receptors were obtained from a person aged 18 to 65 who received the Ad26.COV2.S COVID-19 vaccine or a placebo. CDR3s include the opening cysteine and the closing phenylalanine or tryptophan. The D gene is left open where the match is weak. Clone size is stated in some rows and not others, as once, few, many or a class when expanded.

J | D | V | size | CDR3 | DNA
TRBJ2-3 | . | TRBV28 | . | CASRLQGWADTQYF | TGTGCCAGCAGACTACAGGGTTGGGCAGATACGCAGTATTTT
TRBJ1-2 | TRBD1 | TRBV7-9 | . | CASSLVGQGAADYGYTF | TGTGCCAGCAGCTTAGTGGGACAGGGGGCCGCGGACTATGGCTACACCTTC
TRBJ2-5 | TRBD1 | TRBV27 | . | CASTDRADRETQYF | TGTGCCAGCACCGACAGGGCGGACAGAGAGACCCAGTACTTC
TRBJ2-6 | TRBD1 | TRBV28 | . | CASSSATGLTGANVLTF | TGTGCCAGCAGTTCCGCGACAGGGTTGACTGGGGCCAACGTCCTGACTTTC
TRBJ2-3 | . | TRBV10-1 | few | CASSDQSTDTQYF | TGCGCCAGCAGTGACCAGAGCACAGATACGCAGTATTTT
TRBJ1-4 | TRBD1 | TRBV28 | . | CASSTGTGVNVRLFF | TGTGCCAGCAGCACCGGGACAGGGGTAAATGTAAGACTGTTTTTT
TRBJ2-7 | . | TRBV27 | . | CASSFLAQNYEQYF | TGTGCCAGCAGTTTCCTAGCTCAGAACTACGAGCAGTACTTC
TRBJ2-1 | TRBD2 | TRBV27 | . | CASRLGLAEVSNEQFF | TGTGCCAGCAGACTAGGACTAGCGGAGGTTAGCAATGAGCAGTTCTTC
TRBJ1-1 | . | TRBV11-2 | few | CASSLVGGTEAFF | TGTGCCAGCAGCTTAGTGGGTGGGACTGAAGCTTTCTTT
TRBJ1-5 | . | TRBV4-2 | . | CASSQHRTQPQHF | TGTGCCAGCAGCCAACACAGGACACAGCCCCAGCATTTT
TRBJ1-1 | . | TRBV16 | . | CASSQSIGTEAFF | TGTGCCAGCAGCCAATCTATCGGAACTGAAGCTTTCTTT
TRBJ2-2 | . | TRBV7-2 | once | CASSLGLGRTNTGELFF | TGTGCCAGCAGCTTAGGTTTAGGGCGGACGAACACCGGGGAGCTGTTTTTT
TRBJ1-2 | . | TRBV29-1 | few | CSVRFPGVYGYTF | TGCAGCGTTCGATTTCCAGGGGTCTATGGCTACACCTTC
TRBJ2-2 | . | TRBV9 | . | CASSVPGNTGELFF | TGTGCCAGCAGCGTTCCCGGGAACACCGGGGAGCTGTTTTTT
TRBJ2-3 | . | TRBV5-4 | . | CASSSPGDYSTDTQYF | TGTGCCAGCAGCTCTCCAGGGGACTATAGCACAGATACGCAGTATTTT
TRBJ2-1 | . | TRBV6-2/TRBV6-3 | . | CASSSGSPSSYNEQFF | TGTGCCAGCAGTTCCGGGTCTCCGAGCTCCTACAATGAGCAGTTCTTC
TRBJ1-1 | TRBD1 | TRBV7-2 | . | CASSSLGVQGAFF | TGTGCCAGCAGTTCCCTGGGAGTACAGGGGGCTTTCTTT
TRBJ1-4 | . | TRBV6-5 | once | CASSPTGATNEKLFF | TGTGCCAGCAGTCCCACCGGGGCAACTAATGAAAAACTGTTTTTT
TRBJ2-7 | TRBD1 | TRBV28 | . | CASSLPRARGYEQYF | TGTGCCAGCAGTTTGCCCCGGGCCAGGGGGTACGAGCAGTACTTC
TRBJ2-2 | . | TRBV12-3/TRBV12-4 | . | CASSNGVPGELFF | TGTGCCAGCAGTAACGGGGTTCCGGGGGAGCTGTTTTTT
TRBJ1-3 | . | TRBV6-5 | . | CATYSSGNTIYF | TGTGCCACTTATTCCTCTGGAAACACCATATATTTT
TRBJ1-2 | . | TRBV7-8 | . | CASSLVAGAYYTF | TGTGCCAGCAGCTTAGTGGCAGGGGCCTACTACACCTTC
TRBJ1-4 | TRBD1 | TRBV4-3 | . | CASSPGQGAEKLFF | TGCGCCAGCAGCCCAGGACAGGGCGCGGAAAAACTGTTTTTT
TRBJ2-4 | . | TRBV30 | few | CAWGLAAAKNIQYF | TGTGCCTGGGGTCTAGCCGCAGCCAAAAACATTCAGTACTTC
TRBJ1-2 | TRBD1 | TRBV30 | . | CAWSPGGGYTF | TGTGCCTGGAGTCCAGGGGGTGGCTACACCTTC